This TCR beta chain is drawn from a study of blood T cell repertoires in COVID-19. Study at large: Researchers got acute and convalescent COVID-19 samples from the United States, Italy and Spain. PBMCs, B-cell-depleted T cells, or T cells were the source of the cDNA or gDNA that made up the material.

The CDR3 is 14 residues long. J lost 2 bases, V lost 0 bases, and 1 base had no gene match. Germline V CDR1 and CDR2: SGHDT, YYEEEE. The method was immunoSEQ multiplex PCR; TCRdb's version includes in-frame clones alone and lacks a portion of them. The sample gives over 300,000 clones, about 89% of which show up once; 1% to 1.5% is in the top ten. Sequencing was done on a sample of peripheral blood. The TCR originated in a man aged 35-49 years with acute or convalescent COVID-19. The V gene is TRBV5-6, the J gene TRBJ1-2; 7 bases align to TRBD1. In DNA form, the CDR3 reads TGTGCCAGCAGCTTGGTGGACAGGAACTATGGCTACACCTTC. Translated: CASSLVDRNYGYTF.